This is a list of T cell receptor beta chains from one sample in a study of glioma-infiltrating T cells after dendritic cell vaccination. Clones were sequenced by immunoSEQ multiplex PCR, and TCRdb holds only the in-frame ones, with some missing. The sample shows some 30,000 clones, approximately 90% of them seen only once. The specimen was blood, collected before dendritic cell vaccination. Source of these receptors: a human donor with glioblastoma. The CDR3 runs from the conserved cysteine through the conserved F or W. The D gene is left open where the match is weak. A clone size is listed for some rows: how often the clone was seen (once, few, many), or a class if it is expanded.

CDR3 length: 15
D gene: TRBD1
clone size: once
J gene: TRBJ2-7
V gene: TRBV6-6
CDR3 protein: CASSYTGTGAYEQYF
CDR3 DNA: TGTGCCAGCAGTTACACCGGGACAGGGGCCTACGAGCAGTACTTC

CDR3 length: 14
D gene: -
clone size: -
J gene: TRBJ2-6
V gene: TRBV6-5
CDR3 protein: CASSASAGANVLTF
CDR3 DNA: TGTGCCAGCAGTGCTAGCGCTGGGGCCAACGTCCTGACTTTC

CDR3 length: 15
D gene: TRBD2
clone size: -
J gene: TRBJ2-3
V gene: TRBV6-4
CDR3 protein: CASSFSGRTTDTQYF
CDR3 DNA: TGTGCCAGCAGTTTTAGCGGGCGGACCACAGATACGCAGTATTTT

CDR3 length: 15
D gene: -
clone size: few
J gene: TRBJ1-2
V gene: TRBV5-1
CDR3 protein: CASSLDGAINYGYTF
CDR3 DNA: TGCGCCAGCAGCTTGGATGGAGCGATTAACTATGGCTACACCTTC

CDR3 length: 13
D gene: -
clone size: -
J gene: TRBJ1-2
V gene: TRBV19
CDR3 protein: CASSIDRSPGYTF
CDR3 DNA: TGTGCCAGTAGTATTGACAGGTCCCCTGGCTACACCTTC

CDR3 length: 12
D gene: -
clone size: -
J gene: TRBJ1-2
V gene: TRBV5-6
CDR3 protein: CASSTLNYGYTF
CDR3 DNA: TGTGCCAGCAGTACACTAAACTATGGCTACACCTTC

CDR3 length: 16
D gene: TRBD1
clone size: -
J gene: TRBJ2-3
V gene: TRBV11-2
CDR3 protein: CASSFLGQGFTDTQYF
CDR3 DNA: TGTGCCAGCAGCTTTTTGGGACAGGGTTTCACAGATACGCAGTATTTT

CDR3 length: 12
D gene: -
clone size: -
J gene: TRBJ2-1
V gene: TRBV29-1
CDR3 protein: CSVEGVLDEQFF
CDR3 DNA: TGCAGCGTTGAGGGCGTCTTGGATGAGCAGTTCTTC

CDR3 length: 13
D gene: -
clone size: -
J gene: TRBJ2-7
V gene: TRBV12-5
CDR3 protein: CASGLVPSYEQYF
CDR3 DNA: TGTGCTAGTGGTTTGGTACCTAGCTACGAGCAGTACTTC

CDR3 length: 15
D gene: TRBD2
clone size: -
J gene: TRBJ2-5
V gene: TRBV12-5
CDR3 protein: CASGFRGVDVETQYF
CDR3 DNA: TGTGCTAGTGGTTTTCGGGGGGTAGATGTGGAGACCCAGTACTTC

CDR3 length: 15
D gene: -
clone size: -
J gene: TRBJ1-6
V gene: TRBV11-2
CDR3 protein: CASSLDGSYNSPLHF
CDR3 DNA: TGTGCCAGCAGCTTAGATGGCAGTTATAATTCACCCCTCCACTTT

CDR3 length: 14
D gene: -
clone size: -
J gene: TRBJ1-2
V gene: TRBV19
CDR3 protein: CASSIDHSGSGYTF
CDR3 DNA: TGTGCCAGTAGTATTGATCATTCGGGGAGTGGCTACACCTTC

CDR3 length: 13
D gene: -
clone size: -
J gene: TRBJ1-5
V gene: TRBV18
CDR3 protein: CASSRQEGQPQHF
CDR3 DNA: TGTGCCAGCTCCCGACAGGAAGGACAGCCCCAGCATTTT

CDR3 length: 14
D gene: TRBD1
clone size: few
J gene: TRBJ1-1
V gene: TRBV28
CDR3 protein: CASTGTGMNTEAFF
CDR3 DNA: TGTGCCAGCACCGGGACAGGCATGAACACTGAAGCTTTCTTT

CDR3 length: 14
D gene: -
clone size: -
J gene: TRBJ2-5
V gene: TRBV5-5
CDR3 protein: CASSFRVGSETQYF
CDR3 DNA: TGTGCCAGCAGCTTCAGGGTAGGTTCGGAGACCCAGTACTTC

CDR3 length: 11
D gene: -
clone size: -
J gene: TRBJ1-5
V gene: TRBV28
CDR3 protein: CAGNKLQPQHF
CDR3 DNA: TGTGCCGGTAACAAGTTGCAGCCCCAGCATTTT

CDR3 length: 14
D gene: TRBD1
clone size: -
J gene: TRBJ1-5
V gene: TRBV10-3
CDR3 protein: CAIKDRVGNQPQHF
CDR3 DNA: TGTGCCATCAAAGACAGGGTAGGAAATCAGCCCCAGCATTTT

CDR3 length: 16
D gene: TRBD1
clone size: -
J gene: TRBJ1-5
V gene: TRBV19
CDR3 protein: CASSATTGGFHQPQHF
CDR3 DNA: TGTGCCAGTAGTGCGACCACAGGGGGGTTCCATCAGCCCCAGCATTTT

CDR3 length: 13
D gene: -
clone size: -
J gene: TRBJ1-1
V gene: TRBV27
CDR3 protein: CASSLTAATEAFF
CDR3 DNA: TGTGCCAGCAGTTTAACAGCGGCGACTGAAGCTTTCTTT

CDR3 length: 16
D gene: TRBD2
clone size: -
J gene: TRBJ2-1
V gene: TRBV5-6
CDR3 protein: CASRRLAGGSYNEQFF
CDR3 DNA: TGTGCCAGCAGAAGACTAGCGGGGGGATCCTACAATGAGCAGTTCTTC

CDR3 length: 13
D gene: -
clone size: -
J gene: TRBJ1-2
V gene: TRBV30
CDR3 protein: CACYREDGYGYTF
CDR3 DNA: TGTGCCTGTTACAGGGAAGACGGCTATGGCTACACCTTC

CDR3 length: 19
D gene: TRBD2
clone size: -
J gene: TRBJ2-1
V gene: TRBV6-1
CDR3 protein: CASSETRLAGMSSYNEQFF
CDR3 DNA: TGTGCCAGCAGTGAAACCAGACTAGCGGGGATGAGCTCCTACAATGAGCAGTTCTTC

CDR3 length: 16
D gene: TRBD2
clone size: -
J gene: TRBJ2-1
V gene: TRBV12-5
CDR3 protein: CASGAPRDYSYNEQFF
CDR3 DNA: TGTGCTAGTGGTGCCCCCCGGGACTACTCCTACAATGAGCAGTTCTTC

CDR3 length: 16
D gene: -
clone size: -
J gene: TRBJ2-7
V gene: TRBV11-2
CDR3 protein: CASRQTSGLSSYEQYF
CDR3 DNA: TGTGCCAGCAGACAGACAAGCGGGTTAAGCTCCTACGAGCAGTACTTC

CDR3 length: 13
D gene: -
clone size: -
J gene: TRBJ1-1
V gene: TRBV10-3
CDR3 protein: CAISETGNTEAFF
CDR3 DNA: TGTGCCATCAGTGAGACGGGTAACACTGAAGCTTTCTTT

CDR3 length: 14
D gene: -
clone size: -
J gene: TRBJ1-2
V gene: TRBV7-2
CDR3 protein: CASSLGEVDYGYTF
CDR3 DNA: TGTGCCAGCAGCTTAGGGGAGGTAGACTATGGCTACACCTTC

CDR3 length: 13
D gene: -
clone size: -
J gene: TRBJ2-7
V gene: TRBV10-3
CDR3 protein: CAISWTDRNEQYF
CDR3 DNA: TGTGCCATCAGTTGGACAGATCGGAACGAGCAGTACTTC

CDR3 length: 15
D gene: -
clone size: -
J gene: TRBJ1-5
V gene: TRBV7-8
CDR3 protein: CASSPGEAKNQPQHF
CDR3 DNA: TGTGCCAGCAGCCCGGGGGAGGCCAAAAATCAGCCCCAGCATTTT

CDR3 length: 15
D gene: TRBD1
clone size: -
J gene: TRBJ2-2
V gene: TRBV2
CDR3 protein: CASSEGTGLYRELFF
CDR3 DNA: TGTGCCAGCAGTGAAGGGACAGGGCTGTACCGGGAGCTGTTTTTT

CDR3 length: 14
D gene: TRBD1
clone size: -
J gene: TRBJ1-1
V gene: TRBV19
CDR3 protein: CASSIPRGRTEAFF
CDR3 DNA: TGTGCCAGTAGTATACCCAGGGGGCGAACTGAAGCTTTCTTT

CDR3 length: 13
D gene: -
clone size: -
J gene: TRBJ2-4
V gene: TRBV4-2
CDR3 protein: CASSQESKNIQYF
CDR3 DNA: TGTGCCAGCAGCCAAGAGAGCAAAAACATTCAGTACTTC

CDR3 length: 14
D gene: -
clone size: -
J gene: TRBJ2-5
V gene: TRBV27
CDR3 protein: CASSLSSYQETQYF
CDR3 DNA: TGTGCCAGCAGTTTATCCTCTTACCAAGAGACCCAGTACTTC

CDR3 length: 13
D gene: TRBD1
clone size: -
J gene: TRBJ2-7
V gene: TRBV18
CDR3 protein: CASSPGDRDEQYF
CDR3 DNA: TGTGCCAGCTCACCAGGGGACAGGGATGAGCAGTACTTC

CDR3 length: 11
D gene: -
clone size: -
J gene: TRBJ2-7
V gene: TRBV29-1
CDR3 protein: CSVLSGYEQYF
CDR3 DNA: TGCAGCGTCCTGAGTGGTTACGAGCAGTACTTC

CDR3 length: 13
D gene: -
clone size: -
J gene: TRBJ1-2
V gene: TRBV5-4
CDR3 protein: CASSLRGSNGYTF
CDR3 DNA: TGTGCCAGCAGCTTGAGGGGAAGTAATGGCTACACCTTC

CDR3 length: 14
D gene: -
clone size: few
J gene: TRBJ2-7
V gene: TRBV27
CDR3 protein: CASRRGGGFYEQYF
CDR3 DNA: TGTGCCAGCAGAAGGGGGGGAGGGTTCTACGAGCAGTACTTC

CDR3 length: 13
D gene: -
clone size: -
J gene: TRBJ2-5
V gene: TRBV18
CDR3 protein: CASSPGLKETQYF
CDR3 DNA: TGTGCCAGCTCACCGGGACTTAAAGAGACCCAGTACTTC

CDR3 length: 12
D gene: -
clone size: -
J gene: TRBJ1-2
V gene: TRBV5-4
CDR3 protein: CASSHVGGGYTF
CDR3 DNA: TGTGCCAGCAGCCACGTCGGGGGTGGCTACACCTTC

CDR3 length: 15
D gene: TRBD1
clone size: -
J gene: TRBJ1-5
V gene: TRBV2
CDR3 protein: CASSAQGISNQPQHF
CDR3 DNA: TGTGCCAGCAGTGCACAGGGGATCAGCAATCAGCCCCAGCATTTT

CDR3 length: 15
D gene: -
clone size: -
J gene: TRBJ2-3
V gene: TRBV5-1
CDR3 protein: CASSLDRTLTDTQYF
CDR3 DNA: TGCGCCAGCAGCTTGGACAGGACCCTGACAGATACGCAGTATTTT

CDR3 length: 13
D gene: -
clone size: -
J gene: TRBJ2-5
V gene: TRBV18
CDR3 protein: CASSPGSQETQYF
CDR3 DNA: TGTGCCAGCTCCCCAGGGAGCCAAGAGACCCAGTACTTC

CDR3 length: 17
D gene: TRBD2
clone size: -
J gene: TRBJ2-5
V gene: TRBV7-2
CDR3 protein: CASSPGTSGGAAETQYF
CDR3 DNA: TGTGCCAGCAGCCCAGGGACTAGCGGGGGGGCCGCAGAGACCCAGTACTTC

CDR3 length: 13
D gene: -
clone size: once
J gene: TRBJ2-5
V gene: TRBV15
CDR3 protein: CATSRDFQETQYF
CDR3 DNA: TGTGCCACCAGCAGAGACTTCCAAGAGACCCAGTACTTC

CDR3 length: 16
D gene: -
clone size: -
J gene: TRBJ1-4
V gene: TRBV5-6
CDR3 protein: CASSLGAGQTNEKLFF
CDR3 DNA: TGTGCCAGCAGCTTGGGGGCAGGACAAACTAATGAAAAACTGTTTTTT

CDR3 length: 16
D gene: TRBD2
clone size: -
J gene: TRBJ2-2
V gene: TRBV18
CDR3 protein: CASSPQEAGATGELFF
CDR3 DNA: TGTGCCAGCTCACCACAGGAAGCGGGGGCGACCGGGGAGCTGTTTTTT

CDR3 length: 15
D gene: TRBD2
clone size: -
J gene: TRBJ2-1
V gene: TRBV25-1
CDR3 protein: CASSEGGSGGEKQFF
CDR3 DNA: TGTGCCAGCAGTGAAGGGGGTAGCGGGGGGGAGAAACAGTTCTTC

CDR3 length: 16
D gene: TRBD2
clone size: -
J gene: TRBJ2-1
V gene: TRBV7-6
CDR3 protein: CASSLAGGGSYNEQFF
CDR3 DNA: TGTGCCAGCAGCTTAGCAGGCGGGGGCTCCTACAATGAGCAGTTCTTC

CDR3 length: 15
D gene: -
clone size: -
J gene: TRBJ1-1
V gene: TRBV7-9
CDR3 protein: CASSSRAGFDTEAFF
CDR3 DNA: TGTGCCAGCAGCTCTAGGGCGGGGTTTGACACTGAAGCTTTCTTT

CDR3 length: 13
D gene: -
clone size: -
J gene: TRBJ1-2
V gene: TRBV5-1
CDR3 protein: CASSLGRGDGYTF
CDR3 DNA: TGCGCCAGCAGCTTGGGCAGGGGTGATGGCTACACCTTC

CDR3 length: 13
D gene: -
clone size: -
J gene: TRBJ2-7
V gene: TRBV19
CDR3 protein: CASSTPPTYEQYF
CDR3 DNA: TGTGCCAGTAGTACCCCTCCAACTTACGAGCAGTACTTC

CDR3 length: 15
D gene: TRBD2
clone size: -
J gene: TRBJ2-3
V gene: TRBV2
CDR3 protein: CATLRQRGSTDTQYF
CDR3 DNA: TGTGCCACCCTTCGGCAGCGGGGTAGCACAGATACGCAGTATTTT

CDR3 length: 18
D gene: -
clone size: -
J gene: TRBJ1-5
V gene: TRBV6-1
CDR3 protein: CASSEALGGTVYNQPQHF
CDR3 DNA: TGTGCCAGCAGTGAAGCGCTCGGGGGGACTGTTTACAATCAGCCCCAGCATTTT

CDR3 length: 13
D gene: TRBD2
clone size: few
J gene: TRBJ2-7
V gene: TRBV19
CDR3 protein: CASSMAGVYEQYF
CDR3 DNA: TGTGCCAGTAGTATGGCGGGGGTCTACGAGCAGTACTTC

CDR3 length: 16
D gene: TRBD2
clone size: -
J gene: TRBJ2-1
V gene: TRBV10-1
CDR3 protein: CASSSSTSGVQNEQFF
CDR3 DNA: TGCGCCAGCTCCTCATCGACTAGCGGGGTTCAGAATGAGCAGTTCTTC

CDR3 length: 15
D gene: TRBD1
clone size: -
J gene: TRBJ1-6
V gene: TRBV7-8
CDR3 protein: CASSLVGQVNSPLHF
CDR3 DNA: TGTGCCAGCAGCTTAGTGGGACAGGTTAATTCACCCCTCCACTTT

CDR3 length: 11
D gene: -
clone size: -
J gene: TRBJ2-7
V gene: TRBV6-5
CDR3 protein: CASRAVYEQYF
CDR3 DNA: TGTGCCAGCCGAGCGGTCTACGAGCAGTACTTC

CDR3 length: 15
D gene: -
clone size: -
J gene: TRBJ2-7
V gene: TRBV5-4
CDR3 protein: CASSDTGLGTKEQYF
CDR3 DNA: TGTGCCAGCAGCGATACAGGGTTGGGTACTAAAGAGCAGTACTTC

CDR3 length: 13
D gene: TRBD2
clone size: -
J gene: TRBJ2-2
V gene: TRBV30
CDR3 protein: CAWKILAAGELFF
CDR3 DNA: TGTGCCTGGAAGATACTAGCGGCCGGGGAGCTGTTTTTT